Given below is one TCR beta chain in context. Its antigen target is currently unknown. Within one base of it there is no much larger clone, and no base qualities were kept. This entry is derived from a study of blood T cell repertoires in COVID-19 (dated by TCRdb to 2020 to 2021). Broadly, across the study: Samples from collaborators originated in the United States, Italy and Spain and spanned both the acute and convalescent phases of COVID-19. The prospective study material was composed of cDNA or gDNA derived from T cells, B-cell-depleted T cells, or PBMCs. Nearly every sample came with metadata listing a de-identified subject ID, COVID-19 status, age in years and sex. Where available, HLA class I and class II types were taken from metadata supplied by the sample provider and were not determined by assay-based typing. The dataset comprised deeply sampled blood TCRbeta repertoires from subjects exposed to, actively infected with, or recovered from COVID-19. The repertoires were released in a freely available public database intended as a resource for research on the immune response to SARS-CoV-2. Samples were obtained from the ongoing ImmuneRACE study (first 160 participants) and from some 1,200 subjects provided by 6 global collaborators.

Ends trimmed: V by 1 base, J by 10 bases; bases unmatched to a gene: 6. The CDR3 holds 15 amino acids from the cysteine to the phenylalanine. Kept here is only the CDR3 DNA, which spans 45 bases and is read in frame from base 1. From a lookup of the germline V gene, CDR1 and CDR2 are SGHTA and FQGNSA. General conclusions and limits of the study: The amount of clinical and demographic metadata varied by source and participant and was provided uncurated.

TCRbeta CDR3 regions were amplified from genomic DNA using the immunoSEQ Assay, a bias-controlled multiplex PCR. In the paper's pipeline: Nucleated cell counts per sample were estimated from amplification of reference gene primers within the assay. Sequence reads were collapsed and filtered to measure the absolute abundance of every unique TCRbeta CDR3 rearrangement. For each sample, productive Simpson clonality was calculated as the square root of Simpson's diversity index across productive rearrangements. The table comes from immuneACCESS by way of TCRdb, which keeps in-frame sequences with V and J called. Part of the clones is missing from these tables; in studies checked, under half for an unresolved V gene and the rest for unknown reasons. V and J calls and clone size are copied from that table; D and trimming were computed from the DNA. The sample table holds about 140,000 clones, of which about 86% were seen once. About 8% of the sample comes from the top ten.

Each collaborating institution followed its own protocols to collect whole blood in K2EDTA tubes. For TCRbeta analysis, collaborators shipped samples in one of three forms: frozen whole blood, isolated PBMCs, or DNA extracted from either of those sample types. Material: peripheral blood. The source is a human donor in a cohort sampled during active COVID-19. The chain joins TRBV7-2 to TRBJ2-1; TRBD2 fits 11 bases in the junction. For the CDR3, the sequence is CASSLDSGGAGEQFF. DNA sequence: TGTGCCAGCAGCTTAGATAGCGGGGGGGCCGGAGAGCAGTTCTTC.